The clone carrying this T cell receptor beta chain appeared once. The antigen remains undetermined. The record originates from a study of T-cell reconstitution after alpha-beta-depleted transplantation in children. Points from the study as a whole: Certain patients had high TCRbeta diversity at day 60, and it came from recipient T cells and thymic progenitors that survived. T-cell counts and diversity at one year post-transplant came mainly from newly produced T cells. Alpha-beta T cells present about two months after transplant were reported to originate from several hundred expanded graft clones.

This CDR3 is 16 amino acids long. V trimming: 1 base; J trimming: 4 bases; junction bases outside the gene matches: 6. Germline loops: CDR1 MGHDK, CDR2 SYGVNS. Using unique molecular identifiers, the investigators prepared the TCRbeta library. TCRdb reanalysed the PCR reads using MiXCR and keeps one entry per CDR3 protein. The sample records almost 600,000 distinct CDR3 sequences, 20% to 30% being singletons. The material was PBMCs, obtained before TCRalphabeta/CD19-depleted stem cell transplant. This sequence originates from a boy under two years old with Wiskott-Aldrich syndrome, due to receive a stem cell transplant. This chain links TRBV25-1 with TRBJ2-2; 7 nucleotides agree with TRBD2. CDR3 sequence reads: CASSEWVASGTGELFF. CDR3 nucleotides: TGTGCCAGCAGTGAATGGGTTGCTAGCGGCACCGGGGAGCTGTTTTTT. The whole variable domain, remainder taken from reference TRBV25-1 and TRBJ2-2, is EADIYQTPRYLVIGTGKKITLECSQTMGHDKMYWYQQDPGMELHLIHYSYGVNSTEKGDLSSESTVSRIRTEHFPLTLESARPSHTSQYLCASSEWVASGTGELFFGEGSRLTVL.